This entry describes one T cell receptor (beta chain). Its target is not known. CDR1 SGDLS and CDR2 YYNGEE come from the germline V gene. This CDR3 is 16 amino acids long. Trimming removed 0 bases at V and 7 bases at J, with 19 bases between. The source of the sample is a study of cytomegalovirus exposure and HLA in healthy donors. Findings and limits, study-wide: TCR beta sequences reportedly predicted most subjects' HLA-A and HLA-B alleles accurately.

The PCR had 60 Vbeta and 13 Jbeta primers. TCRdb's table, derived via immunoSEQ multiplex PCR, lists solely in-frame clones and lacks some. The sample holds under 40,000 clones. Healthy bone marrow donors supplied every sample. This TCR came from a female donor in good health and CMV-seronegative. The V and J genes are TRBV9 and TRBJ1-2; no clear D. The sequencing sample was made of PBMCs. The CDR3 loop reads CASSVAHGDLGSGYTF. The CDR3 nucleotides are TGTGCCAGCAGCGTAGCTCACGGGGATTTGGGCAGTGGCTACACCTTC.